A single sample gave rise to the 24 T cell receptor beta chains below, sequenced in a study of human T cells and chemical hapten exposure. The time point was: patch test 1, 2 weeks after DPC sensitization. The treatment is: therapeutic diphenylcyclopropenone sensitization with weekly scalp DPC. Each CDR3 protein gets one entry after TCRdb re-called the RACE reads with MiXCR. The table records fewer than 95,000 distinct CDR3 sequences, about 10% of them present only once. The input for sequencing was whole blood, taken in connection with sensitization to the hapten diphenylcyclopropenone (DPC). These receptors originate from a man aged 35 to 55 with alopecia areata. Some clones in this sample may be carry-over from other donors' samples.

This clonotype appeared a few times. The genes are TRBV4-1 and TRBJ2-3; TRBD2 aligns across 8 bases. V trimming: 4 bases; J trimming: 1 base; junction bases outside the gene matches: 4. CDR1 is MGHRA and CDR2 is YSYEKL in the germline V gene. This CDR3 contains 15 residues. The CDR3 region has the DNA TGCGCCAGCAGCCCTGGACTAGCCCGCACAGATACGCAGTATTTT. Its protein is CASSPGLARTDTQYF.

This clonotype occurred many times. The rearrangement uses TRBV7-9 and TRBJ2-1; 10 positions agree with TRBD2. Germline loops: CDR1 SEHNR, CDR2 FQNEAQ (reference sequence). The V and J ends lost 5 bases and 0 bases, in that order; junction bases with no gene match: 1. The CDR3 sequence is 15 residues long. Here the CDR3 DNA reads TGTGCCAGCAGCCCTAGCGGGAGCTCCTACAATGAGCAGTTCTTC. Its protein product is CASSPSGSSYNEQFF.

This chain connects TRBV12-3 or TRBV12-4 to TRBJ2-1; the D gene is possibly TRBD1 (5 bases). V lost 3 bases and J lost 6, with 15 bases in between. CDR3 length: 15 residues. The CDR3 DNA is TGTGCCAGCAGTTTCGTAGTGGGGCGAGGCAATGAGCAGTTCTTC. Amino acid sequence: CASSFVVGRGNEQFF.

V is TRBV7-9 and J is TRBJ2-1, with D possibly TRBD1 on 6 matching bases. The V end lost 5 bases, the J end lost 1 base, and 18 bases lay between the germline ends. Germline values: CDR1 SEHNR, CDR2 FQNEAQ (reference sequence). The CDR3 consists of 17 residues. The CDR3 DNA reads TGTGCCAGCAGCATACCCCGGGACAAAAGTTCCTACAATGAGCAGTTCTTC. Encoded protein: CASSIPRDKSSYNEQFF. The full variable domain, in which reference TRBV7-9 and TRBJ2-1 provide the parts outside the CDR3, is DTGVSQNPRHKITKRGQNVTFRCDPISEHNRLYWYRQTLGQGPEFLTYFQNEAQLEKSRLLSDRFSAERPKGSFSTLEIQRTEQGDSAMYLCASSIPRDKSSYNEQFFGPGTRLTVL.

This clonotype was seen a few times. This chain connects TRBV11-2 to TRBJ2-3; TRBD2 agrees at 9 bases. Germline CDR1 and CDR2: SGHAT and FQNNGV. CDR3 length: 18 residues. V shed 0 bases, J shed 0 bases, and the junction held 7 bases outside the gene matches. The DNA of the CDR3 is TGTGCCAGCAGCTTAGAGGGCCATAGCGGGAGTAGCACAGATACGCAGTATTTT. It yields the protein CASSLEGHSGSSTDTQYF.

This clonotype was observed a few times. V usage is TRBV6-2 or TRBV6-3 and J usage is TRBJ2-3; weak D call: TRBD1 (7 bases). Germline CDR1 MNHEY, CDR2 SVGEGT. The V end lost 5 bases, the J end lost 4 bases, and 19 bases lay between the germline ends. There are 16 residues in the CDR3. Here the CDR3 DNA reads TGTGCCAGCAGTGCCCGGGGGAAGGGGGCGGCAGATACGCAGTATTTT. Its translation is CASSARGKGAADTQYF.

This clonotype has a handful of counts. The CDR3 is CASSARRGANEKLFF. Written as DNA, the CDR3 is TGTGCCAGCAGCGCCCGCCGGGGAGCTAATGAAAAACTGTTTTTT. This chain links TRBV9 with TRBJ1-4; no clear D gene. Germline CDR1 reads SGDLS; CDR2 reads YYNGEE. This CDR3 region has 15 residues. Trimming stripped 3 bases from V and 3 bases from J, with 12 bases between. Complete variable domain (other parts from reference TRBV9 and TRBJ1-4): DSGVTQTPKHLITATGQRVTLRCSPRSGDLSVYWYQQSLDQGLQFLIQYYNGEERAKGNILERFSAQQFPDLHSELNLSSLELGDSALYFCASSARRGANEKLFFGSGTQLSVL.

In its sample, this clonotype was seen a few times. The V gene is TRBV19, the J gene TRBJ2-6, with TRBD2 identical over 7 bases. V gave up 8 bases and J gave up 6 bases; unmatched junction bases: 19. The CDR3 is 18 amino acids. CDR1 and CDR2 from the germline V gene are LNHDA and SQIVND (reference sequence). CDR3 loop: CASYLRAGVPRAANVLTF. The CDR3 nucleotides are TGTGCCAGTTACCTTAGGGCGGGAGTTCCTCGGGCGGCCAACGTCCTGACTTTC.

The chain carries TRBV5-1 and TRBJ2-5; 8 nucleotides match TRBD1. The length of the CDR3 is 15 residues. V shed 1 base and J 2 bases; nucleotides not matched to a gene: 4. Germline CDR1 and CDR2: SGHRS and YFSETQ. This chain's CDR3 is CASSLSTGGQETQYF. The DNA for the CDR3 is TGCGCCAGCAGCTTGAGTACAGGGGGGCAAGAGACCCAGTACTTC.

This clonotype was detected ten times or more. This sequence joins TRBV20-1 and TRBJ1-6; possible D gene TRBD1, 6 bases. Germline V gene data show CDR1 as DFQATT and CDR2 as SNEGSKA (reference sequence). CDR3 length: 14 residues. The CDR3 sequence is CKGGGSSYNSPLHF. CDR3 nucleotides: TGCAAGGGGGGGGGGAGCTCCTATAATTCACCCCTCCACTTT.

The rearrangement uses TRBV7-8 and TRBJ2-1; 10 bases fit TRBD2. This CDR3 is built from 14 residues. V lost 3 bases, J lost 12 bases, and 8 bases stayed unmatched. Germline CDR1 reads SGHVS; CDR2 reads FQNEAQ. CDR3 DNA sequence: TGTGCCAGCAGCTTGGTCCTAGCGGGAGCTGGGCAGTTCTTC. Translating it yields CASSLVLAGAGQFF.

The J gene is TRBJ2-1, the V gene TRBV9, with D maybe TRBD2 (6 bases). CDR3 length: 16 residues. CDR1 SGDLS and CDR2 YYNGEE come from the germline V gene. Trimming took off 4 bases at V and 3 bases at J, with 17 bases between the two ends. The CDR3 loop reads CASSPLLASFYNEQFF. The CDR3 coding sequence is TGTGCCAGCAGCCCTCTCCTAGCGAGCTTCTACAATGAGCAGTTCTTC.

The chain couples TRBV7-2 to TRBJ2-3, with 7 bases lining up with TRBD2. V lost 6 bases, J lost 0 bases, and 6 bases stayed unmatched. Looked up from germline, CDR1 is SGHTA and CDR2 is FQGNSA. The length of the CDR3 is 15 residues. DNA for the CDR3: TGTGCCAGCAGTTTGACTAGCAGAAGCACAGATACGCAGTATTTT. Translating gives CASSLTSRSTDTQYF.

The rearrangement uses TRBV10-3 and TRBJ2-5, with D unresolved. V was pared by 7 bases and J by 2 bases, with 14 bases between. The germline V gene has CDR1 ENHRY and CDR2 SYGVKD. There are 14 residues in the CDR3. DNA of the CDR3: TGTGCCATCAAGGATGGCGAGAGGCAAGAGACCCAGTACTTC. The encoded protein is CAIKDGERQETQYF.

The gene calls are TRBV6-2 or TRBV6-3 and TRBJ2-5, with TRBD2 matching over 13 bases. Trimming took 6 bases from V and 6 from J; bases not matched to a gene: 7. The V gene's germline CDR1 is MNHEY and CDR2 SVGEGT. The CDR3 spans 15 residues. The CDR3 nucleotides are TGTGCCAGCAGCCTCACTAGCGGGAGGGCGAAGACCCAGTACTTC. Protein product: CASSLTSGRAKTQYF.

In DNA form, the CDR3 reads TGTGCCAGCAGCTTGGGCGGGGGCGGCTACGAGCAGTACGTC. This gives the protein CASSLGGGGYEQYV. V and J are TRBV13 and TRBJ2-7; possibly TRBD2 for D (7 bases). V was clipped by 3 bases and J by 3 bases, with 12 bases between them. CDR1 and CDR2 from the germline V gene are PRHDT and FYEKMQ (reference sequence). The CDR3 sequence is 14 residues long.

This clonotype was picked up many times. The chain joins TRBV12-3 or TRBV12-4 to TRBJ1-1; D is uncertain. V lost 2 bases and J lost 2, with 6 bases in between. CDR3 length: 13 residues. CDR3: CASSLHTNTEAFF. CDR3 nucleotides: TGTGCCAGCAGTTTACATACCAACACTGAAGCTTTCTTT.

There are many counts of this clonotype. The gene calls are TRBV18 and TRBJ1-4; the D gene is possibly TRBD1 (6 bases). The CDR3 covers 15 residues. Germline CDR1 and CDR2: KGHSH and LQKENI. V lost 2 bases to trimming and J lost 7 bases, with 14 bases between them. DNA of the CDR3: TGTGCCAGCTCACCATATACGGACAGTGCTGAAAAACTGTTTTTT. It specifies CASSPYTDSAEKLFF.

This clonotype has just a few counts. This CDR3 reads CASSKASGANVLTF. The CDR3 coding sequence is TGTGCCAGCAGTAAAGCCTCTGGGGCCAACGTCCTGACTTTC. The J gene is TRBJ2-6, the V gene TRBV6-2 or TRBV6-3; D call uncertain. V was cut by 5 bases and J by 0 bases, with 5 bases left in between. This CDR3 contains 14 residues. The germline V gene has CDR1 MNHEY and CDR2 SVGEGT.

This clonotype appeared many times. The J gene is TRBJ2-3, the V gene TRBV7-2, with D unresolved. The germline V gene has CDR1 SGHTA and CDR2 FQGNSA. The CDR3 totals 12 residues. Trimming stripped 3 bases from V and 6 bases from J, with 7 bases between. Here the CDR3 reads CASSLRRDTQYF. The CDR3 DNA reads as TGTGCCAGCAGCTTGCGTAGGGATACGCAGTATTTT.

The DNA for the CDR3 is TGTGCCAGTGGCTCCGGGACAGGGGGCTTCTCCTACGAGCAGTACTTC. As protein: CASGSGTGGFSYEQYF. The chain combines TRBV28 with TRBJ2-7; 12 bases are shared with TRBD1. The CDR3 loop spans 16 amino acids. V shed 9 bases and J 0 bases; nucleotides not matched to a gene: 9. The V gene's germline CDR1 is MDHEN and CDR2 SYDVKM.

This rearrangement joins TRBV5-6 to TRBJ2-3; D may correspond to TRBD1 or TRBD2 (5 bases each). CDR1 is SGHDT and CDR2 is YYEEEE in the germline V gene. The V gene lost 4 bases and the J gene lost 2 bases, with 11 bases spanning the gap. The CDR3 totals 14 residues. In DNA, the CDR3 is TGTGCCAGCAGCCCCCCGGGGCTCACAGATACGCAGTATTTT. Residues: CASSPPGLTDTQYF.

This clonotype has just a few counts. The chain is built from TRBV4-2 and TRBJ2-3; 7 bases map to TRBD2. Germline V gene sequence: CDR1 LGHNA, CDR2 YNFKEQ. J gave up 1 base and V 1 base, and 5 bases lay outside the gene matches. The CDR3 runs 16 residues. The CDR3 sequence: CASSQVAGARTDTQYF. For the CDR3, the DNA is TGTGCCAGCAGCCAAGTGGCGGGAGCCCGCACAGATACGCAGTATTTT.

This clonotype was found a few times. This sequence joins TRBV6-5 and TRBJ2-5; D might be TRBD2 (5 bases). Per the germline V gene, CDR1 is MNHEY and CDR2 is SVGAGI. Trimming cost V 4 bases and J 5 bases, with 11 bases left between them. The CDR3 consists of 13 residues. The CDR3 protein is CASSSGDKETQYF. In DNA, the CDR3 is TGTGCCAGCAGTTCCGGGGATAAGGAGACCCAGTACTTC.